This T cell receptor (beta chain) appears in the sequencing data of a study of cytomegalovirus exposure and HLA in healthy donors (dated by TCRdb to the late 2010s). Study-wide context: An earlier analysis of 550 to 700 of the donors reported approximately 300 Gb of sequence data and approximately 110 million unique TCR beta sequences from roughly 180 million T cells. An early release covering roughly 600 HLA-typed donors comprised about 300 gigabases of sequencing data and about 90 million unique TCR sequences. Of the roughly 410 genotyped donors, 75% to 85% were placed in the genetic ancestry cluster associated with self-reported Caucasian donors. The study aimed to test whether signatures of past pathogen exposure could be identified by cataloging public T cell receptors. The T cell repertoires of 666 subjects were profiled by immunosequencing and related to cytomegalovirus serostatus. Besides the first cohort of approximately 710 subjects, a separate validation cohort made up of 95 to 150 different subjects was used. To predict cytomegalovirus infection status, the study brought together high-throughput TCR immunosequencing, statistical association of individual TCRs with disease status, and machine learning. In a later analysis, previously published TCR beta repertoires from 670 or so donors were re-analyzed and high-resolution HLA genotyping was added so that TCR occurrence patterns could be studied. In the later analysis, no new phenotypic data were used to find candidate immune exposures; instead, reliance was placed on TCR beta sequences and their occurrence across donors. To decide whether each TCR beta V gene segment behaved as functional or pseudogenic, an earlier analysis of approximately 600 of the donors relied on high-throughput TCR beta sequencing. Donor age, sex, ethnicity and CMV serostatus were collected together with the repertoire data. Genome-wide SNP genotypes for about 65% of the 666 donors were used in a later genetic analysis, which treated that subset as a discovery cohort. Every repertoire in the discovery cohort had been generated on one and the same sequencing platform. Class I and class II HLA loci were covered by the typing at four-digit resolution. Typing coverage varied by locus: about 620-640 donors for A, B, C, DRB1 and DQB1; more than 500 for DQA1; more than 600 for DPA1; roughly 470 for DPB1. Because of strong linkage in the cohort, roughly five DR-DQ haplotypes were treated as single units for association and clustering. Among some 400 genotyped donors of the cohort, an average of approximately 230,000 unique TCR beta nucleotide sequences were sequenced per donor, around 20% of them non-productive. The investigation overall reported the following: Correlated functional status among segregating V segments might be attributable to linkage disequilibrium, but an unknown experimental factor could not be ruled out. The authors suggested that the approach could potentially be extended to other disease states and immunological phenotypes. In an earlier analysis of more than 500 of the donors, most TCR beta V segments appeared in productive rearrangements about 87% or about 30% of the time, broadly matching IMGT annotations. Sequencing depth was assumed to be roughly uniform across donors in the presence/absence analyses, though that assumption may not hold. According to a later analysis, parvovirus B19, influenza, CMV and Epstein-Barr virus appeared linked to several top co-occurrence clusters. Most TCR sequences were seen in very few donors, while some public TCRs were found in many individuals. The study listed 164 TCR beta chains as associated with cytomegalovirus. In vitro tests confirmed that a few of the cytomegalovirus-associated TCR beta chains recognize cytomegalovirus antigens. A later analysis associated 16,951 TCR beta sequences with specific HLA alleles at a false discovery rate of 0.05. The sequencing pipeline was judged likely to have produced a cluster of highly shared sequence variants as a technical artifact. Because HLA typing was missing for some donors at each locus, association tests included only the typed subset. In a later analysis, TCR association rates were found to vary across HLA loci, with the most associated TCRs seen for DRB1 alleles and the fewest for HLA-C alleles. A further reported finding was that TCR beta sequences accurately predicted the HLA-A and HLA-B alleles for most subjects in the first cohort. The classifier was reported to diagnose cytomegalovirus status with high specificity and sensitivity in both the original and validation cohorts. In this cohort, only TCR beta chains were sequenced, and detectable features were limited by the absence of alpha or paired-chain data. A later genetic analysis associated a missense DCLRE1C variant with V-gene and J-gene trimming of TCR beta chains, and an independent cohort replicated the association. In a later analysis, most CMV-associated TCR beta chains were found to appear HLA-restricted, with HLA associations seemingly driven largely by CMV exposure. The only immune exposure information available for the cohort was CMV serostatus. In a later analysis, HLA-associated TCR beta chains were found to be more clonally expanded and to have lower generation probabilities than equally common non-associated chains. According to a later genetic analysis, donors in an Asian-associated ancestry cluster had fewer N-insertions in productive TCRs than the approximately 630-donor mean. Because counts were too low, about 15 rarely observed V segments, including chromosome 9 orphons, were left out of the earlier analysis of about 620 of the donors. Some IMGT-functional V segments, including TRBV6-2 and TRBV6-3, could not be distinguished by the 87-base-pair reads and were therefore excluded. Assigning TCR associations to individual alleles was difficult when HLA alleles, especially DR and DQ, strongly co-occurred.

The library relied on the immunoSEQ multiplex PCR assay. For the multiplex PCR, a mixture combining 60 forward primers for TCR Vbeta segments and 13 reverse primers for TCR Jbeta segments was used. The CDR3 region of rearranged TCR beta genes was amplified from genomic DNA by a multiplex PCR assay. On the Illumina HiSeq System, the amplified TCR beta libraries were sequenced as 87-base-pair reads. Processing in the source paper ran as follows. In a later analysis, approximately 74 million unique TCR beta chains were counted across the approximately 670 repertoires, and approximately 9.9 million of these chains were shared by at least two donors. To remove PCR and sequencing errors, raw reads were error-corrected and collapsed into unique sequences using a nearest-neighbor algorithm that merged closely related sequences. To assign V, D and J gene segments, CDR3 sequences were aligned to IMGT reference sequences. For a sequence to be retained, a match of at least six nucleotides was required to both a V gene segment and a J gene segment. Rearrangements were called productive when the CDR3 lacked stop codons and stayed in frame with V and J; all others were non-productive. CDR3 was defined according to IMGT convention as the region running from the second conserved V-encoded cysteine to the conserved J-encoded phenylalanine. The earlier analysis of 587 of the donors excluded sequences that lacked an unambiguous match to a single V gene segment. An earlier analysis of 500 to 600 of the donors classified V segments as functional when productive rearrangements were above 56.7% and as segregating when the standard deviation between donors was above 5%. To diagnose cytomegalovirus status from the catalog of TCR beta chain sequences, a statistical classification framework was built. V and J gene assignment, in a later analysis, came from comparing TCR nucleotide sequences with IMGT/GENE-DB human TR gene sequences. Using the TCRdist pipeline, a later analysis assigned CDR3 sequences along with most-parsimonious VDJ recombination scenarios. In a later analysis, each TCR beta chain was defined by its CDR3 amino acid sequence together with its V-gene family, and reads lacking a unique V-gene family were excluded. As a way to deal with suspected cross-contamination and a sequencing artifact, a later analysis dropped 450 to 600 nucleotide sequences that were highly shared and had low generation probability. A later analysis calculated a clonal expansion index for each public chain from normalized within-repertoire ranks of inferred template counts. In a later analysis, generation probabilities were computed using a VDJ recombination model fitted to out-of-frame rearrangements, and the results were checked against IGoR. Hypergeometric tests were used in a later analysis to score TCR-TCR, TCR-HLA and TCR-CMV co-occurrence, with a repertoire-size bias correction applied to the TCR pairs. A later analysis estimated false discovery rates by permuting HLA or CMV assignments 20 times. In a later analysis, co-occurring TCRs were grouped using DBSCAN, with TCRdist sequence similarity added in when clustering inside HLA-allele-positive subsets. Repertoires with fewer than 30,000 or more than 120,000 public chains, plus five repertoires with anomalous nucleotide sharing, were excluded from co-occurrence clustering. TCRdb provides this immuneACCESS table in a form limited to in-frame rearrangements. Some clones are lacking; in checked studies, under half of them reflect an unresolved V gene, and why the rest are absent is not known. D and trimming were read from the DNA, whereas the V and J calls and clone size are those reported in that table. This sample's clone table shows 50,000 or so clones. The ten largest account for approximately 8.9% of the sample.

The cohort was made up of approximately 700 healthy bone marrow donors. At the time of sampling, all cohort members were nominally healthy, though unrecorded immune exposures were likely present. The donor was CMV seropositive and was included in the group of approximately 300 seropositive cohort members. A peripheral blood sample was provided by each donor, and peripheral blood mononuclear cells were used for TCR beta sequencing. Genomic DNA was extracted from the blood cell samples with the Qiagen DNeasy Blood Extraction Kit. CDR3 length: 13 amino acids, cysteine to phenylalanine. Only the CDR3 portion is preserved as DNA: 39 bases, with reading frame beginning at the first base. Reading the germline V gene gives CDR1 SGHTA and CDR2 FQGNSA. V is cut by 3 bases and J by 4 bases, and the space between the germline ends is 9 bases. With respect to this clone: The target of this receptor is not known.

The sample comprised PBMCs. The chain is encoded by TRBV7-2 joined to TRBJ1-2, with the D gene not clear enough to name. The receptor was derived from a man aged 50-60 years in good health and CMV-seropositive. The DNA sequence reads TGTGCCAGCAGCTTGGAGGGTGGCTATGGCTACACCTTC. Its translation reads: CASSLEGGYGYTF.